The sequence of this TCR beta chain was determined in a study of blood T cells in healthy people across ages. This clonotype was recorded only once. Primed by a sample-barcoded 5' primer and a J-beta primer mix, a second PCR proceeded for about 7 to 11 cycles. TCRdb re-analysed the 5' RACE reads in MiXCR, keeping a single row per CDR3 protein. The sample has hundreds of thousands of distinct CDR3 sequences; roughly 50% are singletons. The CDR3 consists of 14 residues. Trimming shortened V by 4 bases and J by 9 bases, and 18 bases separated the two germline ends. CDR1 is DFQATT and CDR2 is SNEGSKA in the germline V gene (reference sequence).

This TCR was recovered from a man aged 55 to 70 in good health. The rearrangement joins TRBV20-1 to TRBJ1-4; D remains ambiguous. The sample comprised blood. DNA for the CDR3: TGCAGTGCTAAGCCTCTGGGATCTGGGCAAAAACTGTTTTTT. Its protein is CSAKPLGSGQKLFF.